This T cell receptor (beta chain) was obtained from a study of blood T cell repertoires in COVID-19. Whole-study context: The samples span acute and convalescent COVID-19 from the United States, Italy and Spain. The analysed material was cDNA or gDNA that came from T cells, B-cell-depleted T cells, or PBMCs.

Original data processing: By means of reference gene primer amplification, nucleated cell counts were estimated. The table came from immunoSEQ multiplex PCR; TCRdb's copy has only in-frame clones and leaves some out. V and J calls and clone size are those listed in that table; D and trimming were worked out from the DNA. Of 110,000 or so clones in the sample, about 90% were seen once. Trimming removed 6 bases from V and 9 bases from J; junction bases left unmatched: 11. The CDR3 consists of 15 residues. The germline CDR1 and CDR2 sequences are MGHDK and SYGVNS. V is TRBV25-1 and J is TRBJ2-7; 13 bases agree with TRBD2. Material: peripheral blood. The clonotype was recovered from a woman in her 50s with acute or convalescent COVID-19. This chain's CDR3 is CASSPSGLAGLGQYF. CDR3 bases: TGTGCCAGCAGCCCTTCGGGACTAGCGGGACTAGGGCAGTACTTC.